Sequencing of this TCR beta chain was carried out in a study of cytomegalovirus exposure and HLA in healthy donors. Study findings and constraints: An apparent linkage of common viral pathogens to several of the most significant clusters emerged in a later analysis. Excluded were some V segments that proved indistinguishable, including TRBV6-2 and TRBV6-3. The study reported that TCR beta sequences accurately predicted HLA-A and HLA-B alleles in most subjects. Later, TCR association rates were found to vary by HLA locus, highest for DRB1 and lowest for HLA-C.

There are 16 residues in the CDR3. Unmatched junction bases numbered 14, after V lost 8 bases and J lost 6 bases. The germline gives CDR1 SGHTA, CDR2 FQGTGA. Worth noting for this clone: What it binds is unknown.

Both 60 Vbeta primers and 13 Jbeta primers went into the PCR. Measured with immunoSEQ multiplex PCR; TCRdb has only the in-frame clones, and not every one. Reported are about 200,000 clones; the ten largest clones contain almost 0.75%. The TCR sequence derives from a boy aged 5 to 17 in good health and CMV-seronegative. J is TRBJ2-1 and V is TRBV7-3, with 9 bases matching TRBD2. Sequencing was performed on PBMCs. DNA of the CDR3: TGTGCCAGCCGCCCGCAGGGCGGGGGGGCCGGCAATGAGCAGTTCTTC. Translating gives CASRPQGGGAGNEQFF.